The 4 T cell receptor beta chains presented below share a single source sample, sequenced in a study of regulatory and conventional T cells in RAG deficiency. Clones were read by immunoSEQ multiplex PCR, and TCRdb kept only the in-frame ones, dropping some. The table has roughly 32,000 clones, around 89% seen once. This sample also appeared in a second study, on regulatory T cells. That study reports: Amplification used 52 TRBV primers and 13 TRBJ primers.

Source material: CD8+ T cells sorted from blood. These receptors all stem from a human donor in good health.

This rearrangement joins TRBV28 to TRBJ2-5, with D uncertain. In germline, CDR1 is MDHEN, CDR2 SYDVKM. V lost 2 bases and J 9 bases, leaving 16 bases between the germline ends. CDR3 length equals 14 residues. The CDR3 loop reads CASSLGYPGYPQYF. CDR3 DNA: TGTGCCAGCAGTTTAGGGTACCCAGGCTATCCCCAGTACTTC.

The chain employs TRBV5-5 and TRBJ1-6; the match to TRBD1 covers 9 bases. The CDR3 is made up of 16 amino acids. Germline assignment: CDR1 SGHKS and CDR2 YYEKEE (reference sequence). With 4 bases clipped from V and 6 bases from J, the junction kept 8 bases outside the gene matches. The CDR3 nucleotides are TGTGCCAGCAGCAGAACCGGGACAGGGCTTAATTCACCCCTCCACTTT. It translates to CASSRTGTGLNSPLHF.

The chain carries TRBV14 and TRBJ1-3; D unresolved. Per the germline V gene, CDR1 is SGHDN and CDR2 is FVKESK. The CDR3 is 13 amino acids. Trimming took off 2 bases at V and 4 bases at J, with 6 bases between the two ends. CDR3 sequence: CASSQFGGNTIYF. Written as DNA, the CDR3 is TGTGCCAGCAGCCAATTCGGGGGAAACACCATATATTTT. The full variable domain, with the rest looked up from reference TRBV14 and TRBJ1-3, is EAGVTQFPSHSVIEKGQTVTLRCDPISGHDNLYWYRRVMGKEIKFLLHFVKESKQDESGMPNNRFLAERTGGTYSTLKVQPAELEDSGVYFCASSQFGGNTIYFGEGSWLTVV.

The gene calls are TRBV5-4 and TRBJ2-5; TRBD2 aligns across 10 bases. CDR1 is SGHNT and CDR2 is YYREEE in the germline V gene (reference sequence). This CDR3 contains 19 residues. V dropped 5 bases and J dropped 5; count of bases not matched to a gene: 21. In DNA, the CDR3 is TGTGCCAGCAGTAAGGAGTGGGGTTCCAGCGGGGGGGCGGTGGAGACCCAGTACTTC. This translates into CASSKEWGSSGGAVETQYF.